A selection of T cell receptor beta chains follows, all from one sample in a study of T cell responses to AZD1222 COVID-19 vaccine. Measured with immunoSEQ multiplex PCR; TCRdb has only the in-frame clones, and not every one. The sample carries tens of thousands of clones, roughly 87% recorded once. The source material was peripheral blood, sampled on day 0 of MenACWY control vaccination. These receptors were collected from an adult in good health. The CDR3 runs from the conserved cysteine through the conserved F or W. The order of the fields is clone size, V gene, J gene, D gene, CDR3 protein, CDR3 DNA. D genes are given only for firm matches. Some rows have no size entry. The others give once, few or many, or a class for an expanded clone.

clone size: .; V gene: TRBV9; J gene: TRBJ2-7; D gene: TRBD1; CDR3 protein: CASSATGGPEQYF; CDR3 DNA: TGTGCCAGCAGCGCCACAGGGGGGCCCGAGCAGTACTTC
clone size: once; V gene: TRBV5-1; J gene: TRBJ1-2; D gene: .; CDR3 protein: CASSSTLGTGYTF; CDR3 DNA: TGCGCCAGCAGCTCCACTCTCGGGACTGGCTACACCTTC
clone size: .; V gene: TRBV28; J gene: TRBJ1-3; D gene: .; CDR3 protein: CASSSVESSGNTIYF; CDR3 DNA: TGTGCCAGCAGTTCGGTGGAGTCCTCTGGAAACACCATATATTTT
clone size: .; V gene: TRBV6-2/TRBV6-3; J gene: TRBJ1-1; D gene: TRBD1; CDR3 protein: CASSRDRGPGTEAFF; CDR3 DNA: TGTGCCAGCAGCCGGGACAGGGGGCCGGGGACTGAAGCTTTCTTT
clone size: .; V gene: TRBV5-1; J gene: TRBJ2-7; D gene: .; CDR3 protein: CASSLTQGGTYEQYF; CDR3 DNA: TGCGCCAGCAGCCTCACACAGGGCGGTACCTACGAGCAGTACTTC
clone size: .; V gene: TRBV12-3/TRBV12-4; J gene: TRBJ1-5; D gene: .; CDR3 protein: CASSGGQPQHF; CDR3 DNA: TGTGCCAGCAGTGGTGGTCAGCCCCAGCATTTT
clone size: once; V gene: TRBV6-5; J gene: TRBJ1-2; D gene: .; CDR3 protein: CASSYSESGVPYGYTF; CDR3 DNA: TGTGCCAGCAGTTACTCGGAGTCGGGAGTTCCATACGGCTACACCTTC
clone size: .; V gene: TRBV5-6; J gene: TRBJ2-5; D gene: TRBD1; CDR3 protein: CASSLRGTALRETQYF; CDR3 DNA: TGTGCCAGCAGCTTGAGAGGGACAGCCTTGAGAGAGACCCAGTACTTC
clone size: .; V gene: TRBV6-5; J gene: TRBJ1-5; D gene: TRBD1; CDR3 protein: CASSLGQGGNQPQHF; CDR3 DNA: TGTGCCAGCAGCCTGGGACAGGGGGGCAATCAGCCCCAGCATTTT
clone size: .; V gene: TRBV28; J gene: TRBJ2-2; D gene: TRBD1; CDR3 protein: CASSLPRDRGHTGELFF; CDR3 DNA: TGTGCCAGCAGTTTACCTCGGGACAGGGGGCACACCGGGGAGCTGTTTTTT
clone size: .; V gene: TRBV18; J gene: TRBJ2-1; D gene: TRBD2; CDR3 protein: CASSPATSGGTYNEQFF; CDR3 DNA: TGTGCCAGCTCACCGGCTACGAGCGGGGGGACCTACAATGAGCAGTTCTTC
clone size: .; V gene: TRBV2; J gene: TRBJ2-1; D gene: .; CDR3 protein: CASTALKGEQFF; CDR3 DNA: TGTGCCAGCACCGCCCTGAAAGGCGAGCAGTTCTTC
clone size: once; V gene: TRBV24-1; J gene: TRBJ2-7; D gene: .; CDR3 protein: CATSVTGKCEQYF; CDR3 DNA: TGTGCCACCAGTGTAACGGGAAAATGCGAGCAGTACTTC
clone size: few; V gene: TRBV7-2; J gene: TRBJ2-2; D gene: .; CDR3 protein: CASSLHPGNTGELFF; CDR3 DNA: TGTGCCAGCAGCTTACATCCGGGGAACACCGGGGAGCTGTTTTTT
clone size: .; V gene: TRBV9; J gene: TRBJ2-1; D gene: TRBD2; CDR3 protein: CASSRGGNEQFF; CDR3 DNA: TGTGCCAGCAGCCGGGGAGGGAATGAGCAGTTCTTC
clone size: few; V gene: TRBV4-3; J gene: TRBJ1-2; D gene: TRBD1; CDR3 protein: CASSQDYTGGGNYGYTF; CDR3 DNA: TGCGCCAGCAGCCAAGACTACACAGGGGGCGGAAACTATGGCTACACCTTC
clone size: .; V gene: TRBV6-5; J gene: TRBJ1-1; D gene: .; CDR3 protein: CASRPTEFSEAFF; CDR3 DNA: TGTGCCAGCAGGCCTACAGAATTCTCTGAAGCTTTCTTT
clone size: once; V gene: TRBV21-1; J gene: TRBJ1-6; D gene: .; CDR3 protein: CAPRQVLPSPLHF; CDR3 DNA: TGTGCCCCCAGACAGGTCCTACCTTCACCCCTCCACTTT
clone size: once; V gene: TRBV5-1; J gene: TRBJ2-5; D gene: .; CDR3 protein: CASSLGQQQETQYF; CDR3 DNA: TGCGCCAGCAGCTTGGGACAGCAACAAGAGACCCAGTACTTC
clone size: once; V gene: TRBV23-1; J gene: TRBJ1-6; D gene: .; CDR3 protein: CASSPDAGNSPLHF; CDR3 DNA: TGCGCCAGCAGTCCCGACGCGGGAAATTCACCCCTCCACTTT
clone size: .; V gene: TRBV4-3; J gene: TRBJ1-4; D gene: .; CDR3 protein: CASSQLGSATNEKLFF; CDR3 DNA: TGCGCCAGCAGCCAACTGGGGTCTGCAACTAATGAAAAACTGTTTTTT
clone size: .; V gene: TRBV10-2; J gene: TRBJ2-1; D gene: .; CDR3 protein: CASSPGSSYNEQFF; CDR3 DNA: TGCGCCAGCTCCCCGGGGAGCTCCTACAATGAGCAGTTCTTC
clone size: .; V gene: TRBV7-9; J gene: TRBJ1-1; D gene: .; CDR3 protein: CASSSRTGNTEAFF; CDR3 DNA: TGTGCCAGCAGCAGCAGGACGGGGAACACTGAAGCTTTCTTT
clone size: .; V gene: TRBV15; J gene: TRBJ1-1; D gene: .; CDR3 protein: CATSREQGGTEAFF; CDR3 DNA: TGTGCCACCAGCAGAGAACAGGGCGGCACTGAAGCTTTCTTT
clone size: .; V gene: TRBV6-5; J gene: TRBJ2-7; D gene: TRBD2; CDR3 protein: CASSNKLADGYEQYF; CDR3 DNA: TGTGCCAGCAGTAATAAACTAGCGGACGGCTACGAGCAGTACTTC
clone size: .; V gene: TRBV15; J gene: TRBJ1-1; D gene: .; CDR3 protein: CATSRIVGTEAFF; CDR3 DNA: TGTGCCACCAGCAGAATAGTAGGGACTGAAGCTTTCTTT
clone size: .; V gene: TRBV30; J gene: TRBJ1-5; D gene: .; CDR3 protein: CAWSTRTGNQPQHF; CDR3 DNA: TGTGCCTGGAGTACCCGGACTGGCAATCAGCCCCAGCATTTT
clone size: .; V gene: TRBV6-2/TRBV6-3; J gene: TRBJ2-6; D gene: TRBD2; CDR3 protein: CASSPLTSGGAFGANVLTF; CDR3 DNA: TGTGCCAGCAGTCCCCTGACTAGCGGGGGGGCGTTTGGGGCCAACGTCCTGACTTTC
clone size: .; V gene: TRBV6-5; J gene: TRBJ1-1; D gene: .; CDR3 protein: CASSQGSPYTEAFF; CDR3 DNA: TGTGCCAGCAGTCAGGGAAGCCCATACACTGAAGCTTTCTTT
clone size: few; V gene: TRBV27; J gene: TRBJ1-4; D gene: .; CDR3 protein: CASSLEGPTEKLFF; CDR3 DNA: TGTGCCAGCAGTTTAGAAGGGCCTACAGAAAAACTGTTTTTT
clone size: .; V gene: TRBV19; J gene: TRBJ1-1; D gene: .; CDR3 protein: CASTPGARTEAFF; CDR3 DNA: TGTGCCAGTACCCCAGGGGCGAGGACTGAAGCTTTCTTT
clone size: .; V gene: TRBV29-1; J gene: TRBJ1-4; D gene: .; CDR3 protein: CSVEGEAGKLFF; CDR3 DNA: TGCAGCGTTGAAGGAGAGGCAGGGAAACTGTTTTTT
clone size: .; V gene: TRBV10-3; J gene: TRBJ1-5; D gene: .; CDR3 protein: CAISESRGSGQPQHF; CDR3 DNA: TGTGCCATCAGTGAGTCCCGAGGGTCGGGTCAGCCCCAGCATTTT
clone size: .; V gene: TRBV6-2/TRBV6-3; J gene: TRBJ2-1; D gene: .; CDR3 protein: CASSYSGGRYNEQFF; CDR3 DNA: TGTGCCAGCAGTTACTCGGGGGGCAGGTACAATGAGCAGTTCTTC
clone size: .; V gene: TRBV6-5; J gene: TRBJ1-2; D gene: .; CDR3 protein: CASSYGHGYTF; CDR3 DNA: TGTGCCAGCAGTTATGGACATGGCTACACCTTC
clone size: few; V gene: TRBV6-4; J gene: TRBJ1-4; D gene: .; CDR3 protein: CATRAEKLFF; CDR3 DNA: TGTGCCACTCGCGCTGAAAAACTGTTTTTT
clone size: .; V gene: TRBV5-4; J gene: TRBJ2-2; D gene: TRBD2; CDR3 protein: CASSEFGTSGGWTGELFF; CDR3 DNA: TGTGCCAGCAGCGAATTCGGGACTAGCGGGGGATGGACCGGGGAGCTGTTTTTT
clone size: .; V gene: TRBV12-5; J gene: TRBJ2-1; D gene: TRBD1; CDR3 protein: CASVPGQAYNEQFF; CDR3 DNA: TGTGCTAGCGTTCCGGGACAGGCCTACAATGAGCAGTTCTTC
clone size: .; V gene: TRBV2; J gene: TRBJ2-3; D gene: TRBD2; CDR3 protein: CATTAGGITDTQYF; CDR3 DNA: TGTGCCACAACAGCGGGGGGGATCACAGATACGCAGTATTTT
clone size: .; V gene: TRBV2; J gene: TRBJ1-2; D gene: .; CDR3 protein: CASSPGGNYGYTF; CDR3 DNA: TGTGCCAGCAGTCCGGGAGGCAACTATGGCTACACCTTC